The 5 T cell receptor beta chains in this list originate from one sample, sequenced in a study of identical twins. Via MiXCR, TCRdb re-called the 5' RACE reads, giving one row per CDR3 protein. The sample has over 600,000 distinct CDR3 sequences; 20% to 25% are singletons. In addition, the sample was reused for a study of T cells expressing NK-cell markers.

Sequencing was performed on PBMCs. The source of these receptors is a woman aged 18-30 years in good health.

This clonotype was seen only a few times. V usage is TRBV10-3 and J usage is TRBJ1-4; the match to TRBD1 covers 9 bases. Unmatched junction bases numbered 9, after V lost 4 bases and J lost 0 bases. CDR3 size: 18 residues. Germline CDR1 is ENHRY and CDR2 is SYGVKD. CDR3: CAISGGQGYGATNEKLFF. DNA for the CDR3: TGTGCCATCAGTGGCGGACAGGGGTACGGGGCAACTAATGAAAAACTGTTTTTT.

This clonotype was picked up one time. The gene calls are TRBV7-9 and TRBJ2-7; D tentatively reads TRBD1 or TRBD2 (5 bases each). CDR3 length: 17 residues. V was trimmed by 4 bases and J by 6 bases, leaving 25 bases between them. In germline, CDR1 is SEHNR, CDR2 FQNEAQ (reference sequence). In DNA, the CDR3 is TGTGCCAGCAGCTCCCTGGGGCAGGGACGTGGAGATAGCGAGCAGTACTTC. Translated: CASSSLGQGRGDSEQYF.

This clonotype was detected many times. J is TRBJ1-2 and V is TRBV5-1; D not resolved. Germline V gives CDR1 SGHRS, CDR2 YFSETQ. There are 15 residues in the CDR3. Trimming pared 0 bases from V and 5 bases from J, leaving 14 bases between. In DNA, the CDR3 is TGCGCCAGCAGCTTGGGTGGCGGGGTAGAGTATGGCTACACCTTC. This gives the protein CASSLGGGVEYGYTF.

This clonotype was observed many times. CDR3 protein: CASSFRVDGYTF. The CDR3 nucleotides read TGTGCCAGCAGTTTCAGGGTTGATGGCTACACCTTC. The chain is built from TRBV12-3 or TRBV12-4 and TRBJ1-2; TRBD1 might be the D (5 bases). There are 12 residues in the CDR3. V was pared by 3 bases and J by 6 bases, with 8 bases between.

There are many counts of this clonotype. The gene calls are TRBV29-1 and TRBJ1-1; no clear D. CDR3 length: 13 residues. V lost 4 bases and J lost 3, with 12 bases in between. In germline, CDR1 is SQVTM, CDR2 ANQGSEA. The CDR3 DNA sequence: TGCAGCGTTGGTTTAGGGCGGGACACTGAAGCTTTCTTT. It specifies CSVGLGRDTEAFF.